A selection of T cell receptor beta chains follows, all from one sample in a study of T cell responses to AZD1222 COVID-19 vaccine. Measured with immunoSEQ multiplex PCR; TCRdb has only the in-frame clones, and not every one. The sample shows roughly 150,000 clones, around 92% of them seen only once. This specimen consisted of peripheral blood, obtained on day 0 of AZD1222 vaccination. These receptors all come from an adult in good health. Both conserved end residues are part of each CDR3. D genes are given only for firm matches. Size values are once, few and many counts, or a class for expanded clones, and some rows have none.

J gene | clone size | V gene | D gene | CDR3 DNA | CDR3 protein
TRBJ2-1 | once | TRBV4-1 | . | TGCGCCAGCAGCAAGTCACCCGGTGGGGGAAACAATGAGCAGTTCTTC | CASSKSPGGGNNEQFF
TRBJ1-2 | . | TRBV7-2 | . | TGTGCCAGCAGCCCCTACAGGGCCCCGGATGGCTACACCTTC | CASSPYRAPDGYTF
TRBJ1-5 | . | TRBV27 | . | TGTGCCAGCAGTGACGAGTGGGGGAATCGGGCACCCCAGCATTTT | CASSDEWGNRAPQHF
TRBJ2-7 | . | TRBV15 | TRBD1 | TGTGCCACCAGCAGAGATCTGCTAAGTGACAGGGGCTACGAGCAGTACTTC | CATSRDLLSDRGYEQYF
TRBJ2-3 | . | TRBV4-1 | . | TGCGCCAGCAGCCAAGGTCAGGGGTGGACAGATACGCAGTATTTT | CASSQGQGWTDTQYF
TRBJ2-7 | . | TRBV9 | TRBD2 | TGTGCCAGCAGCCCACAAGCGGGGAGCTCCTACGAGCAGTACTTC | CASSPQAGSSYEQYF
TRBJ1-2 | . | TRBV10-3 | TRBD1 | TGTGCCATCAGTGGAAGCGTGCAGGGGGCAACTGGCTACACCTTC | CAISGSVQGATGYTF
TRBJ2-7 | . | TRBV2 | . | TGTGCCAGCATGGGGGACCGAGGGTCCTACGAGCAGTACTTC | CASMGDRGSYEQYF
TRBJ2-1 | few | TRBV7-3 | TRBD2 | TGTGCCAGCAGCTTATTCGCTAGCGGGAGCGCCGATGAGCAGTTCTTC | CASSLFASGSADEQFF
TRBJ1-6 | . | TRBV7-8 | . | TGTGCCAGCAGCTTAATTGGCGGAAGTAATTCACCCCTCCACTTT | CASSLIGGSNSPLHF
TRBJ1-1 | . | TRBV18 | . | TGTGCCAGCTCACCAGCCGGGAGGAACACTGAAGCTTTCTTT | CASSPAGRNTEAFF
TRBJ1-4 | . | TRBV7-8 | . | TGTGCCAGCAGCTTGAGAAGGACTAATGAAAAACTGTTTTTT | CASSLRRTNEKLFF
TRBJ2-3 | . | TRBV3-1/TRBV3-2 | . | TGTGCCAGCAGCCGGATTACAGATACGCAGTATTTT | CASSRITDTQYF
TRBJ1-5 | . | TRBV29-1 | . | TGCAGCGTTGAGGGAGGATTGGGTCAGCCCCAGCATTTT | CSVEGGLGQPQHF
TRBJ1-4 | . | TRBV5-1 | . | TGCGCCAGCAGCGAAAGAAGCGAAAAACTGTTTTTT | CASSERSEKLFF
TRBJ2-7 | . | TRBV3-1/TRBV3-2 | . | TGTGCCAGCAGCCCCTTCTCCTACGAGCAGTACTTC | CASSPFSYEQYF
TRBJ2-7 | . | TRBV10-3 | . | TGTGCCATCAGTGAGGGTCAGGGGAAGGGCTACGAGCAGTACTTC | CAISEGQGKGYEQYF
TRBJ2-1 | . | TRBV15 | . | TGTGCCACCAGCAGGGGCGGGAAATCCTACAATGAGCAGTTCTTC | CATSRGGKSYNEQFF
TRBJ1-4 | . | TRBV4-2 | TRBD1 | TGTGCCAGCAGCCAAAACAGGGGGCCCAATGAAAAACTGTTTTTT | CASSQNRGPNEKLFF
TRBJ2-3 | . | TRBV9 | TRBD2 | TGTGCCAGCAGCGCCACTAGCGGGAGCACCCTAAGCACAGATACGCAGTATTTT | CASSATSGSTLSTDTQYF
TRBJ1-2 | . | TRBV28 | . | TGTGCCAGCAGTTTATATGCAGGGATCGGTGGCTACACCTTC | CASSLYAGIGGYTF
TRBJ2-7 | . | TRBV3-1/TRBV3-2 | TRBD1 | TGTGCCAGCAGCCGCCGACAGGGGACCTACGAGCAGTACTTC | CASSRRQGTYEQYF
TRBJ1-2 | . | TRBV7-9 | TRBD1 | TGTGCCAGCAGCCCCAACCGGGACAGGGGAAACTATGGCTACACCTTC | CASSPNRDRGNYGYTF
TRBJ2-5 | . | TRBV2 | TRBD2 | TGTGCCAGCAGTGAGCCTAGCGGGAGCGCAGAGACCCAGTACTTC | CASSEPSGSAETQYF
TRBJ2-7 | . | TRBV30 | TRBD2 | TGTGCCTGGAGTTCTCGGACTAGCGGCTACGAGCAGTACTTC | CAWSSRTSGYEQYF
TRBJ1-3 | . | TRBV7-8 | TRBD1 | TGTGCCAGCAGCTTAATTGTCACAGGGGGGAGAAACACCATATATTTT | CASSLIVTGGRNTIYF
TRBJ1-2 | . | TRBV7-2 | . | TGTGCCAGCAGCTTAGCGGCAGACGAAAGTGGCTACACCTTC | CASSLAADESGYTF
TRBJ2-1 | once | TRBV5-4 | TRBD1 | TGTGCCAGCATCCTTGGCGGGCAGGGGGTAGCGAATGAGCAGTTCTTC | CASILGGQGVANEQFF
TRBJ2-3 | . | TRBV6-2/TRBV6-3 | TRBD1 | TGTGCCAGCAGTTACTCGACAGGGGCCACAGATACGCAGTATTTT | CASSYSTGATDTQYF
TRBJ1-5 | once | TRBV19 | . | TGTGCCAGTAGTATCGGGCCCAGGCTTGGCAATCAGCCCCAGCATTTT | CASSIGPRLGNQPQHF
TRBJ1-4 | . | TRBV30 | TRBD1 | TGTGCCTGGAGTGGGACAGGGCTGTATGAAAAACTGTTTTTT | CAWSGTGLYEKLFF
TRBJ1-2 | . | TRBV5-1 | . | TGCGCCAGCCCGCCCTCCACTCAGCCCCAAGACTATGGCTACACCTTC | CASPPSTQPQDYGYTF
TRBJ2-7 | . | TRBV6-5 | TRBD1 | TGTGCCAGCAGATCGGGACAGGGTTACGAGCAGTACTTC | CASRSGQGYEQYF
TRBJ1-1 | . | TRBV5-6 | . | TGTGCCAGCAGCCCGGTCGACGGGGTGAAGGCGACTGAAGCTTTCTTT | CASSPVDGVKATEAFF
TRBJ1-1 | . | TRBV2 | . | TGTGCCAGCAGTGAACTGGTCACATCGAACACTGAAGCTTTCTTT | CASSELVTSNTEAFF
TRBJ1-2 | . | TRBV3-1/TRBV3-2 | TRBD1 | TGTGCCAGCAGCCTGGGGACAGGGAGTTCGCATGGCTACACCTTC | CASSLGTGSSHGYTF
TRBJ1-4 | . | TRBV18 | . | TGTGCCAGCCTCAGGGGTACTAATGAAAAACTGTTTTTT | CASLRGTNEKLFF
TRBJ2-7 | . | TRBV5-4 | . | TGTGCCAGCAGTGACGGGGGAAACACCTACGAGCAGTACTTC | CASSDGGNTYEQYF
TRBJ2-3 | . | TRBV19 | . | TGTGCCAGTAGTACGACAGGTAGCACAGATACGCAGTATTTT | CASSTTGSTDTQYF
TRBJ1-2 | . | TRBV28 | . | TGTGCCAGCACCATGAGGGTAGGGTCGGATGGCTACACCTTC | CASTMRVGSDGYTF
TRBJ2-5 | . | TRBV7-8 | . | TGTGCCAGCAGCTTAGCGGCAGCGGCGAAGACCCAGTACTTC | CASSLAAAAKTQYF
TRBJ2-4 | . | TRBV4-1 | . | TGCGCCAGCAGCCAAGGCGGGCCTAGAGGCTTAGCCAAAAACATTCAGTACTTC | CASSQGGPRGLAKNIQYF
TRBJ2-1 | . | TRBV6-5 | TRBD2 | TGTGCCAGCAGACAACTAGCGGGCTCCTACAATGAGCAGTTCTTC | CASRQLAGSYNEQFF
TRBJ2-5 | . | TRBV7-6 | . | TGTGCCAGCAGCCTGGGACGGAGCCAAGAGACCCAGTACTTC | CASSLGRSQETQYF
TRBJ1-1 | . | TRBV10-3 | . | TGTGCCATCAGTAAAATCTTCGGGAACACTGAAGCTTTCTTT | CAISKIFGNTEAFF
TRBJ1-4 | once | TRBV28 | . | TGTGCCAGCAGTTTAAAGCCGGAAAAACTGTTTTTT | CASSLKPEKLFF
TRBJ1-2 | . | TRBV19 | . | TGTGCCAGTAGTATAACCCTCCGCAACTATGGCTACACCTTC | CASSITLRNYGYTF
TRBJ2-5 | . | TRBV3-1/TRBV3-2 | . | TGTGCCAGCAGCCCTTTCATTGGCGAAGAGACCCAGTACTTC | CASSPFIGEETQYF
TRBJ1-3 | . | TRBV7-3 | . | TGTGCCAGCAGCCCTGGACGTAGCTCTGGAAACACCATATATTTT | CASSPGRSSGNTIYF
TRBJ1-1 | . | TRBV5-4 | TRBD1 | TGTGCCAGCAGCCCGGGACAGGGAGTTGTGGTCACTGAAGCTTTCTTT | CASSPGQGVVVTEAFF
TRBJ1-3 | . | TRBV7-2 | . | TGTGCCAGCAGCTTAGCGGCAGGGCTTGGAAACACCATATATTTT | CASSLAAGLGNTIYF
TRBJ1-5 | once | TRBV5-8 | . | TGTGCCAGCAGCCTGGTGGCGGGTTATAGCAATCAGCCCCAGCATTTT | CASSLVAGYSNQPQHF